This TCR beta chain was recorded in a study of T cell clonality in common variable immunodeficiency. Ten or more counts support this clone. Antigen specificity is unknown. The read is 3 residues too short to cover the CDR3 end, so that end is filled in from the germline J gene. CDR1 is GTSNPN and CDR2 is SVGIG in the germline V gene (reference sequence). V lost 7 bases, J lost 4 bases, and 13 bases lay in between. This CDR3 comprises 12 residues. Points from the study as a whole: CVID subjects showed higher TCRbeta clonality than healthy controls. Common variable immunodeficiency TCR beta sequences reportedly had fewer deletions and N-nucleotide insertions.

Sequencing was performed with immunoSEQ multiplex PCR; in TCRdb, only in-frame clones are kept and a portion is missing. The sample is made up of over 30,000 clones, none counted only once. V is TRBV30 and J is TRBJ1-2, with D possibly being TRBD1 (6 bases). The sample consisted of peripheral blood mononuclear cells. This receptor was identified in a human donor with common variable immunodeficiency. The sequenced CDR3 bases are TGTGCCTCGAGAGGGACAACCTATGGC. Protein product: CASRGTTYG. Given in full, the CDR3 is CASRGTTYGYTF. The full variable domain, its missing parts supplied by reference TRBV30 and TRBJ1-2, is SQTIHQWPATLVQPVGSPLSLECTVEGTSNPNLYWYRQAAGRGLQLLFYSVGIGQISSEVPQNLSASRPQDRQFILSSKKLLLSDSGFYLCASRGTTYGYTFGSGTRLTVV.